The entry below describes one T cell receptor beta chain. The antigen is unknown. TCRdb's table, derived via immunoSEQ multiplex PCR, lists solely in-frame clones and lacks some. The sample has about 110,000 clones, 88% seen once. This record belongs to a study of cytomegalovirus exposure and HLA in healthy donors. CDR3 length: 16 residues. The germline V gene has CDR1 SNHLY and CDR2 FYNNEI. With 5 bases removed from V and 3 bases from J, the gap between germline ends came to 14 bases. Broader study findings: The study put 150 to 200 TCR beta chains on its list as cytomegalovirus-associated.

Sequencing was carried out using PBMCs. This sequence originates from a woman aged 18-29 years in good health and CMV-seropositive. The chain carries TRBV2 and TRBJ1-6; TRBD1 might be the D (6 bases). In nucleotides, the CDR3 is TGTGCCAGCAGTATCTTGGACAGTCTCTATAATTCACCCCTCCACTTT. Amino acids: CASSILDSLYNSPLHF.